This T cell receptor (beta chain) is from a study of shared clonotypes between healthy human individuals. The protocol was immunoSEQ multiplex PCR, while the TCRdb copy is restricted to in-frame clones and leaves out a portion. The repertoire holds some 2,100,000 clones, with about 92% as singletons. Germline lookup yields CDR1 MDHEN and CDR2 SYDVKM. Trimming took off 7 bases at V and 0 bases at J, with 24 bases between the two ends. The CDR3 has 19 residues. Naive CD8 cells comprised CD45RO-negative, CCR7-positively selected cells, excluding terminally differentiated effector memory CD45RA+ cells. The sample consisted of naive CD8+ T cells from PBMCs. This chain uses TRBV28 with TRBJ2-2; D is possibly TRBD2 (6 bases). This receptor was identified in a man aged 18 to 29 in good health. Some clones in this sample may be carry-over from other donors' samples. CDR3 coding DNA: TGTGCCAGCACCCAAAAACCAATAGGAGGGCTGACGAACACCGGGGAGCTGTTTTTT. It translates to CASTQKPIGGLTNTGELFF.